This is a list of T cell receptor beta chains from one sample in a study of blood T cells in healthy people across ages. TCRdb re-derived calls from the 5' RACE reads in MiXCR, one entry per CDR3 protein. The sample shows around 500,000 distinct CDR3 sequences, 25% to 35% of them seen only once. The data also belong to a second study, concerning T cells of mothers and their children.

Sequencing was performed on blood. These receptors all stem from a boy aged 2 to 10 in good health. The CDR3 runs from the conserved cysteine through the conserved F or W. The order of the fields is J gene, D gene, V gene, clone size, CDR3 protein, CDR3 DNA. A D gene is named only where the DNA matches it firmly. Part of the rows lack a size; the others show once, few, many or a class for expanded clones.

TRBJ2-5 TRBD1 TRBV20-1 few CSARDNRDSPQETQYF TGCAGTGCTAGAGATAATAGGGACAGCCCCCAAGAGACCCAGTACTTC
TRBJ2-5 TRBD2 TRBV3-1 . CASSAEGLAVTGRETQYF TGTGCCAGCAGCGCCGAGGGACTAGCGGTTACCGGGCGGGAGACCCAGTACTTC
TRBJ2-7 . TRBV3-1 . CASSQAPGSYEQYF TGTGCCAGCAGCCAAGCCCCGGGCTCCTACGAGCAGTACTTC
TRBJ2-3 TRBD2 TRBV19 . CASSGGDSTDTQYF TGTGCCAGTAGTGGGGGGGACAGCACAGATACGCAGTATTTT
TRBJ1-1 . TRBV6-1 few CASSGGRAEGTEAFF TGTGCCAGCAGTGGGGGCAGGGCGGAAGGCACTGAAGCTTTCTTT
TRBJ1-4 . TRBV3-1 few CASSQDGPTTNEKLFF TGTGCCAGCAGCCAAGACGGGCCGACAACTAATGAAAAACTGTTTTTT
TRBJ2-5 . TRBV6-2/TRBV6-3 few CASSYSLLKRTQYF TGTGCCAGCAGTTACTCGTTGCTGAAGCGGACCCAGTACTTC
TRBJ1-2 . TRBV7-2 few CASSPGTGGFYGYTF TGTGCCAGCAGCCCCGGGACCGGGGGTTTCTATGGCTACACCTTC
TRBJ2-7 . TRBV27 few CASSGSASYEQYF TGTGCCAGCAGCGGGAGCGCTTCCTACGAGCAGTACTTC
TRBJ2-7 . TRBV6-2/TRBV6-3 . CASSYGTVPSYEQYF TGTGCCAGCAGTTATGGGACTGTCCCTTCCTACGAGCAGTACTTC
TRBJ2-7 . TRBV10-3 . CAITGQQDGEQYF TGTGCCATCACCGGACAGCAAGACGGCGAGCAGTACTTC
TRBJ1-2 TRBD1 TRBV19 few CASRGQGVYYGYTF TGTGCCAGTCGGGGACAGGGGGTTTACTATGGCTACACCTTC
TRBJ1-2 TRBD1 TRBV6-1 . CASSRQGRARNYGYTF TGTGCCAGCAGTCGACAGGGAAGGGCCCGTAACTATGGCTACACCTTC
TRBJ2-7 TRBD1 TRBV6-1 . CASSPPRDREFYEQYF TGTGCCAGCAGCCCCCCGAGGGACAGAGAATTCTACGAGCAGTACTTC
TRBJ2-4 TRBD2 TRBV12-3/TRBV12-4 . CVSSASWTSGELLAKNIQYF TGTGTCAGCAGTGCCTCCTGGACTAGCGGGGAACTGCTAGCCAAAAACATTCAGTACTTC
TRBJ2-7 . TRBV12-3/TRBV12-4 few CASSLIASSYEQYF TGTGCCAGCAGTTTAATCGCCAGCTCCTACGAGCAGTACTTC
TRBJ1-1 . TRBV12-3/TRBV12-4 . CASSFTGAGHTEAFF TGTGCCAGCAGTTTTACGGGGGCCGGGCACACTGAAGCTTTCTTT
TRBJ2-1 TRBD2 TRBV7-2 few CASSLYSGRAYEQFF TGTGCCAGCAGCTTATACAGCGGGAGGGCCTATGAGCAGTTCTTC
TRBJ1-2 . TRBV7-9 . CASSRTKDGPLRHTF TGTGCCAGCAGTCGAACCAAGGACGGACCCCTGCGCCACACCTTC
TRBJ1-1 . TRBV27 . CASSLASGVTEAFF TGTGCCAGCAGTTTAGCGTCGGGTGTGACTGAAGCTTTCTTT
TRBJ2-1 . TRBV5-1 . CASSDNRPKNEQFF TGCGCCAGCAGCGATAATAGGCCTAAAAATGAGCAGTTCTTC
TRBJ2-7 . TRBV9 . CASSVRSDSYEQYF TGTGCCAGCAGCGTACGAAGTGATTCCTACGAGCAGTACTTC
TRBJ2-6 TRBD1 TRBV5-1 few CASSGDRGQHSGANVLTF TGCGCCAGCAGCGGGGACAGGGGACAACACTCTGGGGCCAACGTCCTGACTTTC
TRBJ1-1 . TRBV6-5 few CASSYRGEGAEAFF TGTGCCAGCAGTTATAGGGGGGAAGGAGCTGAAGCTTTCTTT
TRBJ2-7 . TRBV2 . CASSLGLQYEQYF TGCGCCAGCAGCCTAGGACTCCAATACGAGCAGTACTTC
TRBJ1-1 . TRBV28 . CARRYQGRDTEAFF TGTGCCAGGAGATACCAGGGACGGGACACTGAAGCTTTCTTT
TRBJ2-4 . TRBV7-9 few CASSLPGAQGNIQYF TGTGCCAGCAGCTTACCGGGGGCTCAGGGAAACATTCAGTACTTC
TRBJ2-7 TRBD1 TRBV11-2 . CASSFSGQGFSYEQYF TGTGCCAGCAGCTTTTCGGGACAGGGGTTCTCCTACGAGCAGTACTTC